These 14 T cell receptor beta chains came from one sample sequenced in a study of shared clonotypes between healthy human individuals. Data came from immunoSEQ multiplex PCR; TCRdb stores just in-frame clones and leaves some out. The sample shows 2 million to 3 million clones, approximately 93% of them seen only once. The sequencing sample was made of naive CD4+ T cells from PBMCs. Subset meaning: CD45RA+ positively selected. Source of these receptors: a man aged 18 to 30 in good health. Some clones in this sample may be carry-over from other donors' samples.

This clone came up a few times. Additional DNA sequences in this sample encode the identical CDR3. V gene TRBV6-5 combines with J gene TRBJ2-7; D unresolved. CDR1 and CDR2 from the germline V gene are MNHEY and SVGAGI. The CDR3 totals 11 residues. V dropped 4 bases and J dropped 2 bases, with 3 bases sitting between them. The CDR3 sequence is CASSSTYEQYF. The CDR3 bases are TGTGCCAGCAGTTCAACCTACGAGCAGTACTTC.

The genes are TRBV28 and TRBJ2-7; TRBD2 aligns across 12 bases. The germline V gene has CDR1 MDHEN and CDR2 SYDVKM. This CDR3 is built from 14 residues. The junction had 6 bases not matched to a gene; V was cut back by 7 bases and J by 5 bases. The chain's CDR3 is CASMTSGSGHEQYF. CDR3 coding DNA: TGTGCCAGCATGACTAGCGGGAGTGGGCACGAGCAGTACTTC.

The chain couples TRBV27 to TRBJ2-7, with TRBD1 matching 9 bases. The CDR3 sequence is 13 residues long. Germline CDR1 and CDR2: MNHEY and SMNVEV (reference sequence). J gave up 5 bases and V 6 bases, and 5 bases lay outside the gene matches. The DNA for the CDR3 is TGTGCCAGCAGCGCGACAGGGGGGGACGAGCAGTACTTC. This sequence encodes CASSATGGDEQYF.

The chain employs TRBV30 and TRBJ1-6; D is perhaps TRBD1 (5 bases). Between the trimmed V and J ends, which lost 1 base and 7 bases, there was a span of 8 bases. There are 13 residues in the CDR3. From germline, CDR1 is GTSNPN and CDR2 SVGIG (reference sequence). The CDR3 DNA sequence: TGTGCCTGGAGTGACGGGGACAATTCACCCCTCCACTTT. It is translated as CAWSDGDNSPLHF.

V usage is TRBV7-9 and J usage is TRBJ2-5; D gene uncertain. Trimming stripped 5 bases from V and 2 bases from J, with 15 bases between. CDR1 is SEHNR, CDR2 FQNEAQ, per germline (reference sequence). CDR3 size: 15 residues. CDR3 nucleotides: TGTGCCAGCAGCGAACGGCTCGGCCCACAAGAGACCCAGTACTTC. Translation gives CASSERLGPQETQYF.

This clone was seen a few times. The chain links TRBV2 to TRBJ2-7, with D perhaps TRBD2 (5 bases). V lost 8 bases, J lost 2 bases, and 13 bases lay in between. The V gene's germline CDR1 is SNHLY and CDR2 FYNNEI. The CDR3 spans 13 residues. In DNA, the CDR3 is TGTGCCAGCGGGCACGGGGTCACCTACGAGCAGTACTTC. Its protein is CASGHGVTYEQYF.

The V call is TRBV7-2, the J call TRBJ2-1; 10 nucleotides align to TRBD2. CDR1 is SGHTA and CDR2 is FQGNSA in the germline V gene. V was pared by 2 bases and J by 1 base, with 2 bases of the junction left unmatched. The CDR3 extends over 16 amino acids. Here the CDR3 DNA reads TGTGCCAGCAGCTTATTAGCGGGAGGTTCCTACAATGAGCAGTTCTTC. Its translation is CASSLLAGGSYNEQFF.

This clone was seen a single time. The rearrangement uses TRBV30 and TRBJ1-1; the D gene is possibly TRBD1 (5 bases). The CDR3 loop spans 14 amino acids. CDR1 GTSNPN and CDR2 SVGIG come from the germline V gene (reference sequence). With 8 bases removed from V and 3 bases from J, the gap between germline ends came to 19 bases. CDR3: CARLGQGTHTEAFF. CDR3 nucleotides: TGTGCCCGCCTCGGGCAGGGAACCCACACTGAAGCTTTCTTT.

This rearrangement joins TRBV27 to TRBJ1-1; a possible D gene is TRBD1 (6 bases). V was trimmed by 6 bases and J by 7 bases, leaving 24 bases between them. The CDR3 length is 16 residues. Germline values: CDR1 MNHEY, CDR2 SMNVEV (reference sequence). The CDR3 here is CASSHPGVQGPIEAFF. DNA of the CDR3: TGTGCCAGCAGCCACCCCGGGGTTCAGGGGCCCATTGAAGCTTTCTTT.

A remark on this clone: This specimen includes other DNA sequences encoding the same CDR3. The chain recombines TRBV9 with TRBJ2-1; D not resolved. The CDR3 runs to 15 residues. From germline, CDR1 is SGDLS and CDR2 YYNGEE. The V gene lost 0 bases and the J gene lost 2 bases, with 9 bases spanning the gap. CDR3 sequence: CASSVVSDAYNEQFF. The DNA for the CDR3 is TGTGCCAGCAGCGTAGTCTCGGACGCCTACAATGAGCAGTTCTTC.

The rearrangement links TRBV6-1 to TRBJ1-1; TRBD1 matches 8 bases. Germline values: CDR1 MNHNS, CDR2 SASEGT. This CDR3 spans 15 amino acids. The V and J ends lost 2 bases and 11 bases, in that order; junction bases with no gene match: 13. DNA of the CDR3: TGTGCCAGCAGTGAAATCGCAGGGGGCGCTTCGTGGGCTTTCTTT. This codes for CASSEIAGGASWAFF.

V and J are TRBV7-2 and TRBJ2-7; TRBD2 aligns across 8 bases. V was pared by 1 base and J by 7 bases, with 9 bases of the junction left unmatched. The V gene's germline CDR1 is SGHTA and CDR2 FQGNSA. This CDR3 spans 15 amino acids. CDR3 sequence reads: CASSLVGSGVGEQYF. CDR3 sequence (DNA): TGTGCCAGCAGCTTAGTAGGTAGCGGGGTGGGGGAGCAGTACTTC.

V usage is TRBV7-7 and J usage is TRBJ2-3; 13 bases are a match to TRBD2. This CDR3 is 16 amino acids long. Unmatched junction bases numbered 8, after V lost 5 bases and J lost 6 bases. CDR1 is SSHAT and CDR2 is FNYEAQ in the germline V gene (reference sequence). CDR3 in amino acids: CASSPLGLAGTDTQYF. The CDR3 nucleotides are TGTGCCAGCAGCCCACTGGGACTAGCGGGGACGGATACGCAGTATTTT.

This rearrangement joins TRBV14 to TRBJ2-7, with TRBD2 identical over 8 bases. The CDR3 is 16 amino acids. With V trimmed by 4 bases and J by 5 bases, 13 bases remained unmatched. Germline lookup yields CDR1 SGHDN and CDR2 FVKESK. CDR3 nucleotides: TGTGCCAGCAGCCGAGTCACGGCTAGCGGGTGGCACGAGCAGTACTTC. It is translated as CASSRVTASGWHEQYF.